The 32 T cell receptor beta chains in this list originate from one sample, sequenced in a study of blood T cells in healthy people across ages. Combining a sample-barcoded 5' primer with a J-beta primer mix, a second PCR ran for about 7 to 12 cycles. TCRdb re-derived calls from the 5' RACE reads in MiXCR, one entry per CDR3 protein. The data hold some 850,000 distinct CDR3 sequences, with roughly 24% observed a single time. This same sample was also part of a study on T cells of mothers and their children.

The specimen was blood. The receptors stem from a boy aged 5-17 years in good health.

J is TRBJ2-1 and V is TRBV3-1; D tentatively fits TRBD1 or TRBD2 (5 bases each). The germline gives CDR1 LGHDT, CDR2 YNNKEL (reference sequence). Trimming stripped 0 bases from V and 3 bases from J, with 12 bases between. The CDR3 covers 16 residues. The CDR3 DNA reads TGTGCCAGCAGCCAAGAAGGGGAGCGCCGCTACAATGAGCAGTTCTTC. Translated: CASSQEGERRYNEQFF.

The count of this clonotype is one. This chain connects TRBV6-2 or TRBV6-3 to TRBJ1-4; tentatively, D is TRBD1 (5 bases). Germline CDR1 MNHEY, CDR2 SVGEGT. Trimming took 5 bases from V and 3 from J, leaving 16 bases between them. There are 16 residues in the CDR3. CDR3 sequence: CASSAGWGSANEKLFF. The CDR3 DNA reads TGTGCCAGCAGTGCCGGATGGGGGTCGGCTAATGAAAAACTGTTTTTT.

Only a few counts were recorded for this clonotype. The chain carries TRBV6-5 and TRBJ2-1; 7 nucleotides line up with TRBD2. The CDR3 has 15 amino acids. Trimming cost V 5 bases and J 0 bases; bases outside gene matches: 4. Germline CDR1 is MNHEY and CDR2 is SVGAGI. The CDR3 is CASSPGTTSYNEQFF. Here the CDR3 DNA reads TGTGCCAGCAGTCCCGGGACTACCTCCTACAATGAGCAGTTCTTC.

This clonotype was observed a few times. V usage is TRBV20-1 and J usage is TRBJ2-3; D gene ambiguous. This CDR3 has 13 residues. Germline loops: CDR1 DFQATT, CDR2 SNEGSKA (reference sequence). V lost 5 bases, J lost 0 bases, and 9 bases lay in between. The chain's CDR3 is CSAPGVSTDTQYF. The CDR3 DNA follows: TGCAGTGCTCCCGGCGTTAGCACAGATACGCAGTATTTT.

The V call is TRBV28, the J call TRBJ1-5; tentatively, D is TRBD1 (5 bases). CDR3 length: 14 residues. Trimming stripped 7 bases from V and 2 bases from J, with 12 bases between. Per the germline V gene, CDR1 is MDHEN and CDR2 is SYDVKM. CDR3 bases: TGTGCCAGCACCGTAGGACAAGGCAATCAGCCCCAGCATTTT. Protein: CASTVGQGNQPQHF. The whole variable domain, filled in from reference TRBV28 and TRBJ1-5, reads DVKVTQSSRYLVKRTGEKVFLECVQDMDHENMFWYRQDPGLGLRLIYFSYDVKMKEKGDIPEGYSVSREKKERFSLILESASTNQTSMYLCASTVGQGNQPQHFGDGTRLSIL.

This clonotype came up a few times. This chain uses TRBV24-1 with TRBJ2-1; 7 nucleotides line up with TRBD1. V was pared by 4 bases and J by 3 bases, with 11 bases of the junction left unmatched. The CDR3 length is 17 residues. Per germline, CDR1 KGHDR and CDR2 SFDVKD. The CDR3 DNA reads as TGTGCCACCAGTGACCGGGACAGCATAAATGTCTACAATGAGCAGTTCTTC. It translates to CATSDRDSINVYNEQFF.

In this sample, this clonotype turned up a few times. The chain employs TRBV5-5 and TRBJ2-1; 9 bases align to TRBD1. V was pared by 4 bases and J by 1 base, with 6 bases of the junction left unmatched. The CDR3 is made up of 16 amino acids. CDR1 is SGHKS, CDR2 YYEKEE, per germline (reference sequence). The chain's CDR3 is CASSPPTGGSYNEQFF. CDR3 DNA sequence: TGTGCCAGCAGCCCGCCGACAGGGGGGTCCTACAATGAGCAGTTCTTC. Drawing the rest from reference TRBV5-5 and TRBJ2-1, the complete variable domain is DAGVTQSPTHLIKTRGQQVTLRCSPISGHKSVSWYQQVLGQGPQFIFQYYEKEERGRGNFPDRFSARQFPNYSSELNVNALLLGDSALYLCASSPPTGGSYNEQFFGPGTRLTVL.

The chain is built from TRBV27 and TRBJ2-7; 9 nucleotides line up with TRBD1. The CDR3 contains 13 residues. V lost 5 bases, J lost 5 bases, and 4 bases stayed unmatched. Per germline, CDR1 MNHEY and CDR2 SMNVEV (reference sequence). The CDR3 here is CASSHRDRDEQYF. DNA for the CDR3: TGTGCCAGCAGTCACAGGGACAGGGACGAGCAGTACTTC.

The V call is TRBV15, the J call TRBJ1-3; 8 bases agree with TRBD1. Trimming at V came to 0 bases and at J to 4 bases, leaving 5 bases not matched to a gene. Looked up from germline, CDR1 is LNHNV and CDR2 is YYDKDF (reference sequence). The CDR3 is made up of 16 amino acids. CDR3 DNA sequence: TGTGCCACCAGCAGAGAGTACCGGGACAGGGGAAACACCATATATTTT. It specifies CATSREYRDRGNTIYF.

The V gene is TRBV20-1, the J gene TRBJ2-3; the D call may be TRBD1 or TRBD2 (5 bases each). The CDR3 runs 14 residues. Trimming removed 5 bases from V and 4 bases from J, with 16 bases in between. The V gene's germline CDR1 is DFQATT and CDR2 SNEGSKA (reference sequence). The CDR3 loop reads CSASPTTAADTQYF. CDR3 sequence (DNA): TGCAGTGCTTCGCCGACGACAGCGGCAGATACGCAGTATTTT.

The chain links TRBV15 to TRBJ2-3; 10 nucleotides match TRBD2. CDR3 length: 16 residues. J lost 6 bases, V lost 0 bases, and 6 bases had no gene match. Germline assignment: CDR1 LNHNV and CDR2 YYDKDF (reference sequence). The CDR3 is CATSRDLSGREDTQYF. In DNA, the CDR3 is TGTGCCACCAGCAGAGATTTAAGCGGGAGGGAGGATACGCAGTATTTT.

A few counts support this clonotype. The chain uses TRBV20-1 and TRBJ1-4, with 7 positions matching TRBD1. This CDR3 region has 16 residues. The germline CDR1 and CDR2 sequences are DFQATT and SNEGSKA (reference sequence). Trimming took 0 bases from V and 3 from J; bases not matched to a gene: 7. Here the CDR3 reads CSARDRSRGANEKLFF. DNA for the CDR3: TGCAGTGCTAGAGATAGGAGCAGGGGGGCTAATGAAAAACTGTTTTTT.

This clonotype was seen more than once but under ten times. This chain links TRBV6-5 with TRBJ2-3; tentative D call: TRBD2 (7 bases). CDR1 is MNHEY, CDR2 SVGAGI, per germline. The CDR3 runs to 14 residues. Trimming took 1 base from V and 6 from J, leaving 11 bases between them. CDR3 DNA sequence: TGTGCCAGCAGTTACTGGGAGGGGGAGGATACGCAGTATTTT. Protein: CASSYWEGEDTQYF.

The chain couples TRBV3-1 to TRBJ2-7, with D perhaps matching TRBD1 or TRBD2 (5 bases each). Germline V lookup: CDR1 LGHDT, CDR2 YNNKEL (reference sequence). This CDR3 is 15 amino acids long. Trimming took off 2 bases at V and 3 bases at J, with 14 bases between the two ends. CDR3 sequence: CASSQTGTRSYEQYF. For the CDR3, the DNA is TGTGCCAGCAGCCAAACCGGGACGAGGAGCTACGAGCAGTACTTC.

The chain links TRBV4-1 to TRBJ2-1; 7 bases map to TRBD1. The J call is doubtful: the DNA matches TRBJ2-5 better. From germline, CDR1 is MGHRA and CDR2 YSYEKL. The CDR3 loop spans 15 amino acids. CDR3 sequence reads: CASSRLTGPGETQYF. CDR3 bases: TGCGCCAGCAGCCGGTTGACAGGGCCGGGGGAGACCCAGTACTTC.

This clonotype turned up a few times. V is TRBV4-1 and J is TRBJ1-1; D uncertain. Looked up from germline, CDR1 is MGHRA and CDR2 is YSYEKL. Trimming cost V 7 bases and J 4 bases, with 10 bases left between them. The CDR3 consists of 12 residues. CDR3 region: CASTEVGTEAFF. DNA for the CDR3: TGCGCCAGCACCGAAGTTGGCACTGAAGCTTTCTTT.

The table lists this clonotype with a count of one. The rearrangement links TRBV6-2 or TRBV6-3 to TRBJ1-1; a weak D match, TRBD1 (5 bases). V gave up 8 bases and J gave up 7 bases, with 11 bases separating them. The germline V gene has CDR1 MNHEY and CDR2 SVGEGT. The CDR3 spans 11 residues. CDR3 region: CASGLGVEAFF. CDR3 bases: TGTGCCAGCGGTTTGGGGGTTGAAGCTTTCTTT.

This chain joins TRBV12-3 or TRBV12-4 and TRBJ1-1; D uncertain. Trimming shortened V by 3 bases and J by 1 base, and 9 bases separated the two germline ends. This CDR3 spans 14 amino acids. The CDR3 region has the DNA TGTGCCAGCAGTTTCATCGGACCGAACACTGAAGCTTTCTTT. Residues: CASSFIGPNTEAFF.

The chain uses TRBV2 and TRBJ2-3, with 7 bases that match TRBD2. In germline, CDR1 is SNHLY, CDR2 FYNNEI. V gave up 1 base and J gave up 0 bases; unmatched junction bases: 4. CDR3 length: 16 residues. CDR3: CASSEDPAGSTDTQYF. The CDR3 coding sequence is TGTGCCAGCAGTGAAGATCCAGCGGGAAGCACAGATACGCAGTATTTT.

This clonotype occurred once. CDR3 nucleotide sequence: TGTGCCAGCAGTTTGGAAATGACAGGGGTCACTGAAGCTTTCTTT. Protein product: CASSLEMTGVTEAFF. The V call is TRBV6-5, the J call TRBJ1-1, with 8 bases matching TRBD1. This CDR3 comprises 15 residues. The J segment lost 4 bases and the V segment lost 4 bases, leaving 8 bases of the junction unmatched. Germline values: CDR1 MNHEY, CDR2 SVGAGI.

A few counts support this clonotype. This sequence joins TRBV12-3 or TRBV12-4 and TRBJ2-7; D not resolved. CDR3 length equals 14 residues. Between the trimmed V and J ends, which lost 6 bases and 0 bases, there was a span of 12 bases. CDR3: CASSSRSRSYEQYF. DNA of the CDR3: TGTGCCAGCAGCTCGCGATCCCGCTCCTACGAGCAGTACTTC.

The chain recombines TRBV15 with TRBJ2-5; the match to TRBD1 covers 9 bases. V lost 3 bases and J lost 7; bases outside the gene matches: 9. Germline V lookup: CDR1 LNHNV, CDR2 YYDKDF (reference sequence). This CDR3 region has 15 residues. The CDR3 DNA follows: TGTGCCACCAGCAGGAAGGGACAGGGATCAGCGACCCAGTACTTC. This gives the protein CATSRKGQGSATQYF.

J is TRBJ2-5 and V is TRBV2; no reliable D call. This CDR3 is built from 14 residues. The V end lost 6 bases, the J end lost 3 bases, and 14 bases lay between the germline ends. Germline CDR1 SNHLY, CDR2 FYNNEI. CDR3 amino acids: CASSPQGSEETQYF. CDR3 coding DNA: TGTGCCAGCAGCCCCCAAGGGTCCGAAGAGACCCAGTACTTC.

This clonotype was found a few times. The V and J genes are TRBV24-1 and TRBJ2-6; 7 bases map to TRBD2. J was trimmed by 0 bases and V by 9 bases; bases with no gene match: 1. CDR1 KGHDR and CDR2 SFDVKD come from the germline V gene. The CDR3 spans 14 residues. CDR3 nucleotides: TGTGCCACCGCGGGAGCCTCTGGGGCCAACGTCCTGACTTTC. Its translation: CATAGASGANVLTF.

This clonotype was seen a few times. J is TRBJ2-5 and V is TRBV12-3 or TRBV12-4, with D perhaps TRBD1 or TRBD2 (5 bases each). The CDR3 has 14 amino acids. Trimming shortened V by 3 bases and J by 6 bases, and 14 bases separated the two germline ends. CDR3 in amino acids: CASSFSGREKTQYF. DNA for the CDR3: TGTGCCAGCAGTTTTTCAGGGAGAGAAAAGACCCAGTACTTC.

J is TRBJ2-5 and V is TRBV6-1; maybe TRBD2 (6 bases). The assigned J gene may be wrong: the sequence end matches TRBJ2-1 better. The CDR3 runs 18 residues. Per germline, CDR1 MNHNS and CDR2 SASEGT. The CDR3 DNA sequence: TGTGCCAGCAGTGAAGCCCCTCCCTTAGCGGCGGCCCTCAATGAGCAGTTCTTC. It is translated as CASSEAPPLAAALNEQFF.

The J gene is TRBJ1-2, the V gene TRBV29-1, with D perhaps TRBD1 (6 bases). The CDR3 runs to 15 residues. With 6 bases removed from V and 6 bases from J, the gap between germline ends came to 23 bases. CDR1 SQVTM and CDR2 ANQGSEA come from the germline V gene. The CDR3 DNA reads TGCAGCGTGAGCCAGAGCGGGGGCGGGTTTCATGGCTACACCTTC. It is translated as CSVSQSGGGFHGYTF.

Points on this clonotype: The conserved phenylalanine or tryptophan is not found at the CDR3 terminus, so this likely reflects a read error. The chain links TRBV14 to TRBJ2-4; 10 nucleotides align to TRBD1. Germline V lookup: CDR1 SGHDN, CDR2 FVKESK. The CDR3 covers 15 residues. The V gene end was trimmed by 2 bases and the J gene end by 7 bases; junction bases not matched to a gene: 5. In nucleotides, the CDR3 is TGTGCCAGCAGCCAAACTGGGGGACAGGGGAACATTCAGTACTTA. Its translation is CASSQTGGQGNIQYL.

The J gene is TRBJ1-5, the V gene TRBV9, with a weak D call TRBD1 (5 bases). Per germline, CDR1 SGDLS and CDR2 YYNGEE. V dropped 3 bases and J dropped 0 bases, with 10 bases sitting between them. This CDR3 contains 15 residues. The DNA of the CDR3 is TGTGCCAGCAGCGCAGGGAGCTATAGCAATCAGCCCCAGCATTTT. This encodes CASSAGSYSNQPQHF.

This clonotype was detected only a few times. The DNA of the CDR3 is TGCGCCAGCAGCTTGATCCAGGGGGAAGGAGAGCAGTACTTC. This codes for CASSLIQGEGEQYF. This chain links TRBV5-1 with TRBJ2-7; 7 bases are a match to TRBD1. With V trimmed by 1 base and J by 7 bases, 8 bases remained unmatched. CDR1 is SGHRS, CDR2 YFSETQ, per germline. The CDR3 length is 14 residues.

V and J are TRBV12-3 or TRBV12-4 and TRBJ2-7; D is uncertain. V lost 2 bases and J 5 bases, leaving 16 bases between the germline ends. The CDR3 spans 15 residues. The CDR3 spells CASSLQVGSRDEQYF. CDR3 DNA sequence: TGTGCCAGCAGTTTACAGGTGGGGTCCCGGGACGAGCAGTACTTC.

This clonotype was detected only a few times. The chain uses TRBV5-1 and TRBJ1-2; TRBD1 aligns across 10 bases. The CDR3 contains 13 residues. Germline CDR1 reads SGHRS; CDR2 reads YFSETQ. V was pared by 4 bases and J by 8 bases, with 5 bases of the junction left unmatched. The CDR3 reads CASSTGTGEGYTF. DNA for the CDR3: TGCGCCAGCAGCACGGGGACAGGGGAAGGCTACACCTTC.